This T cell receptor (beta chain) was obtained from a study of CD8+ T cells in alopecia areata. Study-wide results and limits: Tofacitinib delivered significant drops in scalp clonality and in expanded CD8+ clones among the top 100. Scalp and blood samples kept many expanded lesional clones throughout tofacitinib. The treated group had a single nonresponder, limiting CD8+ expansion-response conclusions.

Noted treatment: oral pan-JAK inhibitor, 5-10 mg twice daily. The CDR3 consists of 14 residues. V was shortened by 6 bases and J by 6 bases, with 17 bases between the two germline ends. The germline CDR1 and CDR2 sequences are MNHEY and SMNVEV (reference sequence). Reverse transcription of extracted RNA yielded cDNA, which provided the sequencing template. Repertoires were generated with immunoSEQ multiplex PCR, while TCRdb's copy carries only in-frame clones and drops some. The top ten clones hold around 1.8% of a sample with 270,000 or so clones, about 62% of them seen once. As concerns this clone: Its antigen remains unidentified.

The TCR sequence derives from a human donor with alopecia areata. The chain uses TRBV27 and TRBJ1-2; D is undetermined. The sample was CD4+ T cells sorted from blood, taken at week 24, from a patient treated with tofacitinib. The CDR3 is CASRPALPGNGYTF. In DNA, the CDR3 is TGTGCCAGCAGGCCCGCCCTACCTGGGAATGGCTACACCTTC.